In its sample, the clone carrying this T cell receptor (beta chain) was seen once. Its antigen remains unknown. The sequencing of unsorted PBMC DNA took place on ten immunoSEQ deep assay plates. The repertoire was sequenced with immunoSEQ multiplex PCR; TCRdb's copy has only in-frame clones and lacks some. The data contain about 490,000 clones, 70% to 80% of them singletons. Germline V gene data show CDR1 as KGHSH and CDR2 as LQKENI. V lost 3 bases, J lost 3 bases, and 12 bases lay in between. The CDR3 runs to 14 residues. This sample was included in a study of shared clonotypes between healthy human individuals. Looking at the study overall: The donor group consisted of a couple of women and a few men, aged 18 to 49. Overall study findings and caveats: Limited genetic and exposure-history diversity came from having few donors. Measured sharing among donors was expected to vary with sequencing depth.

Sequencing used PBMCs. The origin of this receptor is a woman aged 40 to 50 in good health. Some clones in this sample may be carry-over from other donors' samples. The chain employs TRBV18 and TRBJ2-7; maybe TRBD2 (5 bases). The CDR3 region is CASSPGLLVYEQYF. The CDR3 bases are TGTGCCAGCTCACCTGGACTGTTGGTCTACGAGCAGTACTTC.